The T cell receptor (beta chain) described here comes from a study of blood T cell repertoires in COVID-19. The junction had 16 bases not matched to a gene; V was cut back by 5 bases and J by 0 bases. CDR3 size: 19 residues. Germline lookup yields CDR1 LNHDA and CDR2 SQIVND (reference sequence). Profiling relied on immunoSEQ multiplex PCR, and the TCRdb table lists in-frame clones only, not all of them. The sample lists approximately 430,000 clones, roughly 90% occurring once. This receptor was obtained from a young woman with active or convalescent COVID-19. The sequenced sample was peripheral blood. The chain employs TRBV19 and TRBJ1-1; 9 bases match TRBD1. Here the CDR3 DNA reads TGTGCCAGTAGTCCACACGTCCCGGGACAGGGCCTACTGAACACTGAAGCTTTCTTT. Protein product: CASSPHVPGQGLLNTEAFF.